This T cell receptor beta chain was identified during a study of T cell responses to AZD1222 COVID-19 vaccine. Germline loops: CDR1 SGHVS, CDR2 FQNEAQ. V was pared by 3 bases and J by 1 base, with 3 bases between. This CDR3 region has 13 residues. Clones were read by immunoSEQ multiplex PCR, and TCRdb kept only the in-frame ones, dropping some. This table holds 200,000 or so clones, about 89% found once. This clone appeared a few times. V is TRBV7-8 and J is TRBJ2-2; D gene uncertain. The sample was peripheral blood, taken on day 0 of MenACWY control vaccination. This receptor was identified in an adult in good health. CDR3 sequence: CASSFLNTGELFF. CDR3 coding DNA: TGTGCCAGCAGCTTCTTGAACACCGGGGAGCTGTTTTTT.